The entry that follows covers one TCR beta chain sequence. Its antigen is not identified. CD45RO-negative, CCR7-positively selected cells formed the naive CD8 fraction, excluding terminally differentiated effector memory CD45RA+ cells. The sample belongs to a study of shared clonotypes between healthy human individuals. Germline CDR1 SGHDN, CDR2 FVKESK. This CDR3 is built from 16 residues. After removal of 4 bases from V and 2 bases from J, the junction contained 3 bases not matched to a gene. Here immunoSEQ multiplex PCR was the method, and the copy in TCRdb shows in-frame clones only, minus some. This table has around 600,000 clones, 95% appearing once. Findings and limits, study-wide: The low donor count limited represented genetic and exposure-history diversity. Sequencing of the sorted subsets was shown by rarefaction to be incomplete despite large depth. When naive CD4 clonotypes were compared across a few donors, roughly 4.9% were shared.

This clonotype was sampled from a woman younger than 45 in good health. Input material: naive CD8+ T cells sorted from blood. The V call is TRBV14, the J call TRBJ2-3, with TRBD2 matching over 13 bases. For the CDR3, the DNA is TGTGCCAGCAGCCTTGGGACTAGCGGGGCCACAGATACGCAGTATTTT. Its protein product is CASSLGTSGATDTQYF. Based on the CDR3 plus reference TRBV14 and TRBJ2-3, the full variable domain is EAGVTQFPSHSVIEKGQTVTLRCDPISGHDNLYWYRRVMGKEIKFLLHFVKESKQDESGMPNNRFLAERTGGTYSTLKVQPAELEDSGVYFCASSLGTSGATDTQYFGPGTRLTVL.